Following are 30 T cell receptor beta chains from one sample sequenced in a study of T cell responses to AZD1222 COVID-19 vaccine. The repertoire was sequenced with immunoSEQ multiplex PCR; TCRdb's copy has only in-frame clones and lacks some. This table holds 130,000 to 150,000 clones, about 89% found once. The sequenced sample was peripheral blood, obtained on day 0 of MenACWY control vaccination. These receptors all come from an adult in good health.

This chain links TRBV2 with TRBJ2-1, with 9 bases identical to TRBD2. Germline loops: CDR1 SNHLY, CDR2 FYNNEI. This CDR3 has 13 residues. The V segment lost 8 bases and the J segment 2 bases; nucleotides outside the gene matches: 1. The CDR3 loop is CASQREAYNEQFF. The CDR3 coding sequence is TGTGCCAGCCAGCGGGAGGCCTACAATGAGCAGTTCTTC. The full variable domain, rest sourced from reference TRBV2 and TRBJ2-1, is EPEVTQTPSHQVTQMGQEVILRCVPISNHLYFYWYRQILGQKVEFLVSFYNNEISEKSEIFDDQFSVERPDGSNFTLKIRSTKLEDSAMYFCASQREAYNEQFFGPGTRLTVL.

The CDR3 DNA reads TGTGCCAGCAGCCAAGTCACAAAAAAGGGCACCATATATTTT. Its translation: CASSQVTKKGTIYF. V is TRBV14 and J is TRBJ1-3, with D unclear. The germline V gene has CDR1 SGHDN and CDR2 FVKESK. V lost 1 base and J lost 9, with 13 bases in between. This CDR3 contains 14 residues.

The genes are TRBV2 and TRBJ1-1, with D possibly TRBD1 on 5 matching bases. Per germline, CDR1 SNHLY and CDR2 FYNNEI. The length of the CDR3 is 14 residues. Trimming pared 6 bases from V and 1 base from J, leaving 12 bases between. This chain's CDR3 is CASRTAAGNTEAFF. The CDR3 coding sequence is TGTGCCAGCAGGACAGCTGCTGGGAACACTGAAGCTTTCTTT.

The rearrangement joins TRBV2 to TRBJ1-1; 7 bases agree with TRBD1. Germline loops: CDR1 SNHLY, CDR2 FYNNEI. V shed 6 bases, J shed 5 bases, and the junction held 9 bases outside the gene matches. This CDR3 has 14 amino acids. The CDR3 DNA reads TGTGCCAGCAGCCGACAGGGAGGAGGGACTGAAGCTTTCTTT. Amino acids: CASSRQGGGTEAFF.

The chain recombines TRBV6-5 with TRBJ2-2, with TRBD2 as a possible D gene (5 bases). Trimming left V 2 bases short and J 4 bases short, with 11 bases between. Germline V gene sequence: CDR1 MNHEY, CDR2 SVGAGI. This CDR3 contains 15 residues. CDR3: CASSYPRGSTGELFF. The CDR3, as DNA: TGTGCCAGCAGTTACCCCCGCGGGTCCACCGGGGAGCTGTTTTTT.

The genes are TRBV6-4 and TRBJ2-3; 9 bases are a match to TRBD2. The ends lost 0 bases at V and 5 bases at J; junction bases unmatched: 3. This CDR3 region has 15 residues. Germline assignment: CDR1 MRHNA and CDR2 SNTAGT. CDR3 nucleotide sequence: TGTGCCAGCAGTGACTCGTCGACTAGCGGAGATACGCAGTATTTT. It specifies CASSDSSTSGDTQYF.

V is TRBV27 and J is TRBJ1-2, with 7 bases identical to TRBD1. The germline gives CDR1 MNHEY, CDR2 SMNVEV (reference sequence). Losses at the gene ends were 2 bases for V and 2 bases for J; bases not matched to a gene: 17. There are 19 residues in the CDR3. CDR3 amino acids: CASSLLGGGTVGYNYGYTF. In DNA, the CDR3 is TGTGCCAGCAGTTTACTAGGTGGCGGGACAGTGGGTTACAACTATGGCTACACCTTC.

Comments on this clone: Sequence at one end of the junction differs from germline and may be a read error. This chain links TRBV12-3 or TRBV12-4 with TRBJ2-2, with 9 nucleotides matching TRBD1. The CDR3 runs 12 residues. This chain's CDR3 is CASSLRTGALFF. In DNA form, the CDR3 reads TGTGCCAGCAGTCTGCGGACAGGGGCGCTGTTTTTT.

The J gene is TRBJ2-7, the V gene TRBV3-1 (or the pseudogene TRBV3-2); 11 bases fit TRBD2. V lost 7 bases to trimming and J lost 0 bases; unmatched junction nucleotides: 5. The CDR3 totals 15 residues. Germline V gene lookup returns CDR1 LGHDT and CDR2 YNNKEL (reference sequence). Here the CDR3 DNA reads TGTGCCAGCACCTATACTAGCGGGAGCTCCTACGAGCAGTACTTC. Translation: CASTYTSGSSYEQYF.

The chain links TRBV19 to TRBJ1-1; D unclear. V lost 3 bases and J 4 bases, leaving 6 bases between the germline ends. Looked up from germline, CDR1 is LNHDA and CDR2 is SQIVND (reference sequence). CDR3 size: 12 residues. The CDR3 loop is CASSMGPTEAFF. In DNA, the CDR3 is TGTGCCAGTAGTATGGGCCCCACTGAAGCTTTCTTT.

The chain couples TRBV27 to TRBJ2-2; 9 nucleotides match TRBD1. Per the germline V gene, CDR1 is MNHEY and CDR2 is SMNVEV (reference sequence). The trim removed 8 bases at V and 4 bases at J, leaving 14 bases unmatched. This CDR3 region has 17 residues. CDR3 in amino acids: CASGRGQGIVVTGELFF. Written as DNA, the CDR3 is TGTGCCAGCGGCCGGGGACAGGGAATTGTTGTCACCGGGGAGCTGTTTTTT.

V gene TRBV9 combines with J gene TRBJ1-2; 7 bases are a match to TRBD1. The germline V gene has CDR1 SGDLS and CDR2 YYNGEE. V was pared by 4 bases and J by 4 bases, with 10 bases of the junction left unmatched. The CDR3 has 15 amino acids. The CDR3 spells CASSPAPDRAYGYTF. DNA of the CDR3: TGTGCCAGCAGCCCCGCCCCTGACAGGGCCTATGGCTACACCTTC.

The chain couples TRBV7-9 to TRBJ1-1, with TRBD1 as a possible D gene (6 bases). Germline CDR1 is SEHNR and CDR2 is FQNEAQ (reference sequence). The ends were cut back, 0 bases at V and 0 bases at J, with 17 bases in the middle. CDR3 size: 18 residues. The CDR3 is CASSLAGKGGNMNTEAFF. The CDR3 region has the DNA TGTGCCAGCAGCTTAGCGGGAAAGGGGGGCAATATGAACACTGAAGCTTTCTTT.

The gene calls are TRBV30 and TRBJ1-5, with no clear D. Deletions cut 2 bases from V and 4 bases from J, with 9 bases between. The CDR3 extends over 13 amino acids. CDR1 is GTSNPN and CDR2 is SVGIG in the germline V gene (reference sequence). CDR3 nucleotide sequence: TGTGCCTGGAGTACGCTGAGGAATCAGCCCCAGCATTTT. Residues: CAWSTLRNQPQHF.

In DNA form, the CDR3 reads TGTGCCAGCAGTTTGTCAGGGGGACAGGGTAGGAGCAATCAGCCCCAGCATTTT. Translating gives CASSLSGGQGRSNQPQHF. This rearrangement joins TRBV27 to TRBJ1-5; 9 bases are shared with TRBD1. Trimming removed 3 bases from V and 1 base from J; junction bases left unmatched: 10. The CDR3 consists of 18 residues. Germline V gives CDR1 MNHEY, CDR2 SMNVEV (reference sequence).

This chain uses TRBV10-3 with TRBJ2-7, with TRBD1 identical over 10 bases. The CDR3 contains 14 residues. Germline V lookup: CDR1 ENHRY, CDR2 SYGVKD. Trimming at V came to 2 bases and at J to 5 bases, leaving 3 bases not matched to a gene. This CDR3 reads CAISEGTGVHEQYF. The DNA for the CDR3 is TGTGCCATCAGTGAGGGGACAGGGGTCCACGAGCAGTACTTC.

V and J are TRBV2 and TRBJ1-6, with unresolved D. The CDR3 length is 14 residues. Trimming removed 4 bases from V and 8 bases from J, with 12 bases in between. Germline V lookup: CDR1 SNHLY, CDR2 FYNNEI. CDR3 in DNA: TGTGCCAGCAGTGGGGCGGGAACCTATTCACCCCTCCACTTT. It codes for CASSGAGTYSPLHF. Using reference TRBV2 and TRBJ1-6 for the parts outside the CDR3, the full variable domain is EPEVTQTPSHQVTQMGQEVILRCVPISNHLYFYWYRQILGQKVEFLVSFYNNEISEKSEIFDDQFSVERPDGSNFTLKIRSTKLEDSAMYFCASSGAGTYSPLHFGNGTRLTVT.

This chain uses TRBV5-1 with TRBJ1-1; D is unresolved. The V end was cut by 1 base, the J end by 1 base, with 8 bases between. CDR1 SGHRS and CDR2 YFSETQ come from the germline V gene. CDR3 size: 14 residues. DNA for the CDR3: TGCGCCAGCAGCTTGCACGGAAAGAACACTGAAGCTTTCTTT. Translating it yields CASSLHGKNTEAFF.

CDR3 bases: TGTGCCAGCTCACCAGGGGGGCTCCCAAGTCAGCCCCAGCATTTT. Translating it yields CASSPGGLPSQPQHF. This rearrangement joins TRBV18 to TRBJ1-5, with D maybe TRBD1 (6 bases). CDR3 size: 15 residues. Trimming left V 2 bases short and J 6 bases short, with 14 bases between. CDR1 and CDR2 (germline): KGHSH, LQKENI.

This clone was picked up one time. The chain is built from TRBV3-1 (or the pseudogene TRBV3-2) and TRBJ2-6, with 8 bases matching TRBD1. The CDR3 length is 18 residues. From germline, CDR1 is LGHDT and CDR2 YNNKEL (reference sequence). V shed 4 bases and J 0 bases; nucleotides not matched to a gene: 8. For the CDR3, the DNA is TGTGCCAGCAGCCCTTCGGACAGGGTCAACTCTGGGGCCAACGTCCTGACTTTC. Protein: CASSPSDRVNSGANVLTF.

The chain's CDR3 is CASSVGGLAEAYEQYF. The CDR3 DNA sequence: TGTGCCAGCAGTGTAGGCGGACTAGCGGAAGCCTACGAGCAGTACTTC. The chain is built from TRBV6-1 and TRBJ2-7, with 10 bases aligning to TRBD2. The V segment lost 4 bases and the J segment 2 bases; nucleotides outside the gene matches: 8. Germline loops: CDR1 MNHNS, CDR2 SASEGT. CDR3 length equals 16 residues.

This chain connects TRBV28 to TRBJ2-1; 9 nucleotides line up with TRBD2. Germline trimming cut 7 bases from V and 4 bases from J; bases unmatched to any gene: 2. Germline assignment: CDR1 MDHEN and CDR2 SYDVKM. The CDR3 covers 13 residues. CDR3 sequence reads: CASISGGYNEQFF. In nucleotides, the CDR3 is TGTGCCAGCATAAGCGGGGGGTACAATGAGCAGTTCTTC.

The chain links TRBV7-2 to TRBJ2-2; D may be TRBD1 (6 bases). V lost 5 bases, J lost 7 bases, and 11 bases lay in between. Germline CDR1 is SGHTA and CDR2 is FQGNSA. This CDR3 contains 13 residues. CDR3: CASSPDRIGELFF. CDR3 sequence (DNA): TGTGCCAGCAGCCCGGACAGAATCGGGGAGCTGTTTTTT. Variable domain in full (rest from reference TRBV7-2 and TRBJ2-2): GAGVSQSPSNKVTEKGKDVELRCDPISGHTALYWYRQSLGQGLEFLIYFQGNSAPDKSGLPSDRFSAERTGGSVSTLTIQRTQQEDSAVYLCASSPDRIGELFFGEGSRLTVL.

This CDR3 is CASSLAGLATYEQYF. CDR3 nucleotides: TGTGCCAGCAGCTTAGCGGGACTAGCGACCTACGAGCAGTACTTC. The chain is built from TRBV7-8 and TRBJ2-7, with 10 bases aligning to TRBD2. The CDR3 length is 15 residues. The V and J ends lost 0 bases and 2 bases, in that order; junction bases with no gene match: 1. Germline CDR1 reads SGHVS; CDR2 reads FQNEAQ.

The CDR3: CASSLVGRGTEAFF. The CDR3 coding sequence is TGTGCCAGCAGCTTAGTAGGGCGGGGGACTGAAGCTTTCTTT. The chain has TRBV7-2 and TRBJ1-1, with D possibly matching TRBD1 (5 bases). Trimming stripped 1 base from V and 5 bases from J, with 11 bases between. CDR3 length equals 14 residues. The germline V gene has CDR1 SGHTA and CDR2 FQGNSA.

The V call is TRBV6-5, the J call TRBJ1-1, with D possibly matching TRBD1 (5 bases). The CDR3 length is 13 residues. V was shortened by 7 bases and J by 5 bases, with 14 bases between the two germline ends. Germline values: CDR1 MNHEY, CDR2 SVGAGI. The CDR3 bases are TGTGCCAGCACCAGACTGGGGGGGACTGAAGCTTTCTTT. Amino acid sequence: CASTRLGGTEAFF.

This clone came up once. V and J are TRBV3-1 (or the pseudogene TRBV3-2) and TRBJ2-3; tentative D call: TRBD1 (6 bases). This CDR3 is built from 15 residues. The germline CDR1 and CDR2 sequences are LGHDT and YNNKEL (reference sequence). Trimming took off 4 bases at V and 0 bases at J, with 11 bases between the two ends. DNA for the CDR3: TGTGCCAGCAGCCGGACAGCACACAGCACAGATACGCAGTATTTT. Translation gives CASSRTAHSTDTQYF.

The gene calls are TRBV27 and TRBJ2-7; D is unresolved. Trimming stripped 4 bases from V and 1 base from J, with 11 bases between. The CDR3 loop spans 14 amino acids. Germline V CDR1 and CDR2: MNHEY, SMNVEV (reference sequence). CDR3 coding DNA: TGTGCCAGCAGTTCTACCTGGGGTTCCTACGAGCAGTACTTC. Translation: CASSSTWGSYEQYF.

The chain recombines TRBV19 with TRBJ2-1; 8 positions match TRBD1. Germline V gene data show CDR1 as LNHDA and CDR2 as SQIVND (reference sequence). The length of the CDR3 is 14 residues. Trimming at V came to 5 bases and at J to 3 bases, leaving 3 bases not matched to a gene. The CDR3 loop is CASSPGQDYNEQFF. CDR3 nucleotide sequence: TGTGCCAGTAGTCCGGGACAGGACTACAATGAGCAGTTCTTC.

The rearrangement uses TRBV5-4 and TRBJ2-7; D not resolved. CDR1 and CDR2 from the germline V gene are SGHNT and YYREEE (reference sequence). This CDR3 contains 13 residues. V was cut by 0 bases and J by 2 bases, with 6 bases left in between. The CDR3 bases are TGTGCCAGCAGCTTGGATTTAGCCTACGAGCAGTACTTC. Translating gives CASSLDLAYEQYF.